Reported below is one TCR beta chain. The target antigen is unknown. TCRdb's copy holds only in-frame clones and misses some; the assay was immunoSEQ multiplex PCR. The sample records around 2.5 million clones, approximately 94% being singletons. This sample is part of a study of shared clonotypes between healthy human individuals. Whole-study context: A couple of female and a few male donors aged 18 to 49 were enrolled.

The authors divided CD4+ cells into CD45RA+ naive and CD45RA-negative memory subsets. Findings of the study overall: Larger estimated richness was generally recorded for naive subsets relative to memory subsets. A handful of donors showed sharing of approximately 5% of naive CD4 clonotypes.

The sequence derives from a man between 18 and 29 years old in good health. Some clones in this sample may be carry-over from other donors' samples. Sample: naive CD4+ T cells from PBMCs. Specified subset: CD45RA+ positively selected.

The CDR3 loop reads CASSERLLAGAGELFF. CDR3 nucleotides: TGCGCCAGCAGTGAACGGTTACTAGCGGGAGCCGGGGAGCTGTTTTTT. The J gene is TRBJ2-2, the V gene TRBV10-1; 11 bases map to TRBD2. Germline CDR1 is WNHNN and CDR2 is SYGVQD (reference sequence). The CDR3 length is 16 residues. Trimming at V came to 3 bases and at J to 6 bases, leaving 6 bases not matched to a gene.